This T cell receptor beta chain was observed in a study of T cells in Graves' hyperthyroidism and ophthalmopathy. Study results and limitations: Stable hyperthyroidism was told apart from ophthalmopathy by a model built on 13 V-J features.

Note on this clonotype: Antigen specificity is unknown.

Amplified TCR beta CDR3 regions derived from RNA transcripts. Carried out on the TCR CDR3, a first-round RT-PCR used the HTBI primer set. TCRdb itself ran the multiplex PCR reads through MiXCR, one entry per CDR3 protein. The profile shows 530,000 or so distinct CDR3 sequences, 46% of them singletons. Per the germline V gene, CDR1 is SQVTM and CDR2 is ANQGSEA. CDR3 length: 14 amino acids. The V gene lost 4 bases and the J gene lost 2 bases, with 9 bases spanning the gap. This TCR was sampled from a woman aged 18 to 35 with Graves' hyperthyroidism. Sequenced: peripheral blood or thyroid tissue (not recorded which). V gene TRBV29-1 combines with J gene TRBJ2-6; D might be TRBD2 (6 bases). This CDR3 reads CSVAWEAGANVLTF. As DNA, the CDR3 is TGCAGCGTTGCGTGGGAGGCTGGGGCCAACGTCCTGACTTTC.